One and the same sample provided the 26 T cell receptor beta chains below, sequenced in a study of T-cell memory formation after mild COVID-19. TCRdb redid the calling of the 5' RACE reads with MiXCR, one entry per CDR3 protein. The sample includes fewer than 700,000 distinct CDR3 sequences, under 20% seen only once; the top ten take approximately 12%. The sequencing sample was made of PBMCs or a T cell subset sorted from them (not recorded which). The source of these receptors is an adult woman who had mild COVID-19 (a few samples of this study predate the infection). Cell type and time point are not known.

The sample holds a few counts of this clonotype. The rearrangement uses TRBV29-1 and TRBJ2-3; possibly TRBD2 for D (5 bases). This CDR3 spans 12 amino acids. The germline CDR1 and CDR2 sequences are SQVTM and ANQGSEA. V was cut by 7 bases and J by 2 bases, with 10 bases left in between. CDR3: CSADGLTDTQYF. CDR3 in DNA: TGCAGCGCCGATGGACTCACAGATACGCAGTATTTT.

The rearrangement joins TRBV15 to TRBJ2-2; no reliable D call. CDR1 is LNHNV and CDR2 is YYDKDF in the germline V gene (reference sequence). This CDR3 is built from 13 residues. Trimming removed 0 bases from V and 5 bases from J, with 4 bases in between. The DNA of the CDR3 is TGTGCCACCAGCAGAGATCAAACCGGGGAGCTGTTTTTT. Translating it yields CATSRDQTGELFF.

There are a few counts of this clonotype. This chain joins TRBV28 and TRBJ1-1; 9 bases fit TRBD1. The V gene's germline CDR1 is MDHEN and CDR2 SYDVKM. There are 13 residues in the CDR3. V lost 10 bases and J lost 4; bases outside the gene matches: 7. CDR3 residues: CATAGQGSTEAFF. DNA for the CDR3: TGTGCCACTGCGGGACAGGGTAGCACTGAAGCTTTCTTT.

The J gene is TRBJ2-3, the V gene TRBV6-2 or TRBV6-3, with TRBD1 matching over 7 bases. The CDR3 consists of 16 residues. J lost 1 base, V lost 0 bases, and 4 bases had no gene match. CDR1 is MNHEY, CDR2 SVGEGT, per germline. The CDR3 sequence is CASSYSRGLGTDTQYF. The CDR3, as DNA: TGTGCCAGCAGTTACTCGAGGGGGCTGGGCACAGATACGCAGTATTTT.

CDR3 bases: TGTGCCAGCAGCTTAGTTTCAGTCTCCTACGAGCAGTACTTC. Translation: CASSLVSVSYEQYF. The chain uses TRBV7-9 and TRBJ2-7; D ambiguous. Germline CDR1 SEHNR, CDR2 FQNEAQ (reference sequence). V dropped 1 base and J dropped 0 bases, with 7 bases sitting between them. The CDR3 runs to 14 residues. Full variable domain (outside the CDR3, taken from reference TRBV7-9 and TRBJ2-7): DTGVSQNPRHKITKRGQNVTFRCDPISEHNRLYWYRQTLGQGPEFLTYFQNEAQLEKSRLLSDRFSAERPKGSFSTLEIQRTEQGDSAMYLCASSLVSVSYEQYFGPGTRLTVT.

The chain links TRBV12-3 or TRBV12-4 to TRBJ1-3, with D perhaps matching TRBD1 (5 bases). V lost 1 base and J 3 bases, leaving 13 bases between the germline ends. This CDR3 is 16 amino acids long. The CDR3 sequence: CASSLEGTALGNTIYF. CDR3 DNA: TGTGCCAGCAGTTTAGAAGGGACCGCGCTTGGAAACACCATATATTTT.

This chain uses TRBV7-3 with TRBJ2-2, with D possibly matching TRBD1 (5 bases). V was clipped by 0 bases and J by 4 bases, with 9 bases between them. Looked up from germline, CDR1 is SGHTA and CDR2 is FQGTGA. This CDR3 is 15 amino acids long. CDR3 nucleotide sequence: TGTGCCAGCAGCTTAACAGACAGTTCCACCGGGGAGCTGTTTTTT. Amino acid sequence: CASSLTDSSTGELFF.

The chain links TRBV12-3 or TRBV12-4 to TRBJ2-7, with 7 bases matching TRBD1. Unmatched junction bases numbered 11, after V lost 7 bases and J lost 2 bases. The CDR3 runs to 15 residues. Written as DNA, the CDR3 is TGTGCCAGCAAGAAGGGACAGACATCAGCCTACGAGCAGTACTTC. Encoded protein: CASKKGQTSAYEQYF.

The CDR3 DNA reads as TGTGCCAGCAGCTTAGAACTAGCGGGAGTTGGAAATGAGCAGTTCTTC. Residues: CASSLELAGVGNEQFF. The chain uses TRBV7-9 and TRBJ2-1; 11 bases map to TRBD2. The CDR3 consists of 16 residues. The V gene end was trimmed by 1 base and the J gene end by 7 bases; junction bases not matched to a gene: 6. Germline CDR1 and CDR2: SEHNR and FQNEAQ (reference sequence).

This clonotype was observed a few times. The chain joins TRBV18 to TRBJ1-2; D is undetermined. This CDR3 is built from 16 residues. Germline V gene lookup returns CDR1 KGHSH and CDR2 LQKENI. Between the trimmed V and J ends, which lost 6 bases and 1 base, there was a span of 18 bases. The chain's CDR3 is CASSPASGLDNYGYTF. CDR3 sequence (DNA): TGTGCCAGCTCCCCAGCCTCAGGTTTGGATAACTATGGCTACACCTTC.

This sequence joins TRBV4-2 and TRBJ1-2; 9 positions agree with TRBD1. Germline trimming cut 5 bases from V and 4 bases from J; bases unmatched to any gene: 8. This CDR3 is built from 15 residues. Germline assignment: CDR1 LGHNA and CDR2 YNFKEQ. The CDR3 region is CASSRTGERSYGYTF. DNA of the CDR3: TGTGCCAGCAGCAGGACAGGGGAGCGCTCCTATGGCTACACCTTC.

V usage is TRBV7-9 and J usage is TRBJ2-7; D might be TRBD2 (6 bases). Deletions cut 5 bases from V and 0 bases from J, with 14 bases between. The germline gives CDR1 SEHNR, CDR2 FQNEAQ (reference sequence). The CDR3 sequence is 15 residues long. The CDR3 region has the DNA TGTGCCAGCAGCCCCGGGACTCAGAGCTCCTACGAGCAGTACTTC. Its protein is CASSPGTQSSYEQYF.

This chain joins TRBV19 and TRBJ1-2; the D gene is possibly TRBD1 (5 bases). Germline CDR1 reads LNHDA; CDR2 reads SQIVND (reference sequence). V was pared by 2 bases and J by 13 bases, with 20 bases between. CDR3 size: 14 residues. DNA for the CDR3: TGTGCCAGTAGTATATCCCAGGTTTCCTCCGGGGGCACCTTC. This encodes CASSISQVSSGGTF.

The V call is TRBV15, the J call TRBJ2-2; TRBD1 or TRBD2 may be the D gene (5 bases each). CDR3 length: 17 residues. Deletions cut 1 base from V and 5 bases from J, with 17 bases between. From germline, CDR1 is LNHNV and CDR2 YYDKDF (reference sequence). The CDR3 coding sequence is TGTGCCACCAGCAGAGTAGCAGGCCCCGAGGGGACCGGGGAGCTGTTTTTT. The encoded protein is CATSRVAGPEGTGELFF.

This chain uses TRBV3-1 with TRBJ2-1, with 9 bases matching TRBD2. Germline CDR1 reads LGHDT; CDR2 reads YNNKEL (reference sequence). The CDR3 length is 16 residues. The V and J ends lost 3 bases and 6 bases, in that order; junction bases with no gene match: 9. CDR3 loop: CASSHGGGVTANEQFF. CDR3 nucleotides: TGTGCCAGCAGCCACGGCGGGGGGGTGACTGCCAATGAGCAGTTCTTC.

This rearrangement joins TRBV7-2 to TRBJ2-7, with 8 bases that match TRBD2. V lost 1 base, J lost 1 base, and 3 bases stayed unmatched. The length of the CDR3 is 15 residues. Per germline, CDR1 SGHTA and CDR2 FQGNSA. CDR3 nucleotides: TGTGCCAGCAGCTTAGGACTAGCGTATTCCTACGAGCAGTACTTC. Its protein is CASSLGLAYSYEQYF.

V usage is TRBV12-3 or TRBV12-4 and J usage is TRBJ2-5; TRBD1 agrees at 10 bases. Trimming at V came to 4 bases and at J to 3 bases, leaving 5 bases not matched to a gene. The CDR3 runs to 15 residues. The CDR3 here is CASSSGQGREETQYF. The CDR3 region has the DNA TGTGCCAGCAGTTCGGGACAGGGGAGGGAAGAGACCCAGTACTTC.

DNA of the CDR3: TGTGCCACCTCGGACAGGGGGCTCTACGAGCAGTACTTC. Residues: CATSDRGLYEQYF. This chain links TRBV19 with TRBJ2-7; 11 nucleotides agree with TRBD1. Germline V CDR1 and CDR2: LNHDA, SQIVND (reference sequence). The junction had 5 bases not matched to a gene; V was cut back by 10 bases and J by 3 bases. This CDR3 comprises 13 residues. The variable domain in full, with the rest retrieved from reference TRBV19 and TRBJ2-7, is DGGITQSPKYLFRKEGQNVTLSCEQNLNHDAMYWYRQDPGQGLRLIYYSQIVNDFQKGDIAEGYSVSREKKESFPLTVTSAQKNPTAFYLCATSDRGLYEQYFGPGTRLTVT.

This clonotype occurred many times. The chain has TRBV5-1 and TRBJ1-2, with D perhaps matching TRBD1 (6 bases). The V gene's germline CDR1 is SGHRS and CDR2 YFSETQ. The CDR3 has 16 residues. Deletions cut 0 bases from V and 4 bases from J, with 16 bases between. In DNA form, the CDR3 reads TGCGCCAGCAGCTTGGGAGGCAAACAGGGCCCCTATGGCTACACCTTC. Protein product: CASSLGGKQGPYGYTF.

This chain uses TRBV29-1 with TRBJ1-2; no firm D call. The CDR3 is made up of 13 amino acids. Trimming took 0 bases from V and 6 from J, leaving 11 bases between them. The germline gives CDR1 SQVTM, CDR2 ANQGSEA. The chain's CDR3 is CSVEDPGPHGYTF. CDR3 nucleotides: TGCAGCGTTGAAGATCCCGGACCACATGGCTACACCTTC.

This clonotype showed up just a few times. The CDR3 nucleotides are TGTGCCAGCAGCTTCAACGGGGGGGCCGCGGTGGAGACCCAGTACTTC. This codes for CASSFNGGAAVETQYF. The gene calls are TRBV11-2 and TRBJ2-5; TRBD2 matches 8 bases. V shed 3 bases and J 5 bases; nucleotides not matched to a gene: 11. The germline V gene has CDR1 SGHAT and CDR2 FQNNGV. The CDR3 runs 16 residues.

This clonotype has a count of ten or more. J is TRBJ2-1 and V is TRBV5-1; TRBD2 agrees at 7 bases. CDR3 length: 15 amino acids. CDR1 is SGHRS and CDR2 is YFSETQ in the germline V gene. V shed 4 bases, J shed 9 bases, and the junction held 13 bases outside the gene matches. The CDR3 here is CASSPGTTGSSEQFF. The CDR3 DNA sequence: TGCGCCAGCAGCCCCGGGACTACGGGATCAAGTGAGCAGTTCTTC.

This clonotype was seen only a few times. CDR3 nucleotides: TGTGCCAGCAGCAAACGACAGGTTCACCGGAGGGGCTACACCTTC. This translates into CASSKRQVHRRGYTF. The gene calls are TRBV21-1 and TRBJ1-2; the DNA was not used to check the table's D call, TRBD1. TRBV21-1 is deemed a pseudogene. This CDR3 spans 15 amino acids.

V is TRBV20-1 and J is TRBJ1-1; TRBD1 agrees at 8 bases. Germline V CDR1 and CDR2: DFQATT, SNEGSKA (reference sequence). J gave up 4 bases and V 1 base, and 8 bases lay outside the gene matches. This CDR3 spans 15 amino acids. In nucleotides, the CDR3 is TGCAGTGCTAGAGTAAGTGCAGGGGGCGGCACTGAAGCTTTCTTT. Amino acid sequence: CSARVSAGGGTEAFF.

The rearrangement links TRBV9 to TRBJ2-7; TRBD2 matches 10 bases. Per germline, CDR1 SGDLS and CDR2 YYNGEE. V was pared by 0 bases and J by 6 bases, with 6 bases of the junction left unmatched. The CDR3 is made up of 15 amino acids. The CDR3 region is CASSVGSGGATEQYF. CDR3 in DNA: TGTGCCAGCAGCGTAGGCAGCGGGGGGGCCACCGAGCAGTACTTC.

This clonotype was detected a few times. The chain couples TRBV6-5 to TRBJ2-7; the D gene is possibly TRBD2 (6 bases). CDR1 MNHEY and CDR2 SVGAGI come from the germline V gene. The length of the CDR3 is 16 residues. V was trimmed by 0 bases and J by 0 bases, leaving 12 bases between them. DNA of the CDR3: TGTGCCAGCAGTTACTCGCTAGCGAGCAGCTCCTACGAGCAGTACTTC. It translates to CASSYSLASSSYEQYF.